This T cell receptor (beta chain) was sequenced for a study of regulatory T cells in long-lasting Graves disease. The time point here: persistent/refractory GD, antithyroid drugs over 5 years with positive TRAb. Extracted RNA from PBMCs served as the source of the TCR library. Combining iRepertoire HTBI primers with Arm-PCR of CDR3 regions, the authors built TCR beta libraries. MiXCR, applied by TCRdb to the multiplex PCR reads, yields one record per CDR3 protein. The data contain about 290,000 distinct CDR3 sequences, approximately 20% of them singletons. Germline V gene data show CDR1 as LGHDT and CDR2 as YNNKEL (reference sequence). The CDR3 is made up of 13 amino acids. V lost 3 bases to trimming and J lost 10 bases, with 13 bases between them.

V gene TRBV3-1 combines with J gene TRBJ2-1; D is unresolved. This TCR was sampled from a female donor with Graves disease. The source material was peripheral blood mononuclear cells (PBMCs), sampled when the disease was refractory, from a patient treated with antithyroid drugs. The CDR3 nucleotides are TGTGCCAGCAGCCAGACATCTGACACGGAGCAGTTCTTC. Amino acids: CASSQTSDTEQFF.